The present TCR beta chain was sequenced within a study of T-cell reconstitution after alpha-beta-depleted transplantation in children. Unique molecular identifiers were built into the TCRbeta library. MiXCR, run by TCRdb on the PCR reads, gives a single entry per CDR3 protein. The sample shows about 830,000 distinct CDR3 sequences, around 15% of them seen only once. This clonotype was seen at least ten times. The antigen is not known. Findings and caveats of the study: In some patients, recipient T cells and intrathymic progenitors surviving conditioning explained high day-60 diversity. Alpha-beta T cells present about two months after transplant were reported to originate from several hundred expanded graft clones. T-cell counts and diversity at one year post-transplant came mainly from newly produced T cells.

The CDR3 contains 14 residues. V was cut by 5 bases and J by 0 bases, with 7 bases left in between. The V call is TRBV12-3 or TRBV12-4, the J call TRBJ2-2; D is possibly TRBD2 (5 bases). This sample comprised PBMCs, mostly from graft donor cells, obtained 360 days after TCRalphabeta/CD19-depleted stem cell transplant. The sequence derives from a male patient aged 10 to 17 who had a stem cell transplant for acute lymphoblastic leukemia, so the T cells may come from the graft donor. The CDR3 region is CASSPTTNTGELFF. CDR3 bases: TGTGCCAGCAGTCCGACTACGAACACCGGGGAGCTGTTTTTT.